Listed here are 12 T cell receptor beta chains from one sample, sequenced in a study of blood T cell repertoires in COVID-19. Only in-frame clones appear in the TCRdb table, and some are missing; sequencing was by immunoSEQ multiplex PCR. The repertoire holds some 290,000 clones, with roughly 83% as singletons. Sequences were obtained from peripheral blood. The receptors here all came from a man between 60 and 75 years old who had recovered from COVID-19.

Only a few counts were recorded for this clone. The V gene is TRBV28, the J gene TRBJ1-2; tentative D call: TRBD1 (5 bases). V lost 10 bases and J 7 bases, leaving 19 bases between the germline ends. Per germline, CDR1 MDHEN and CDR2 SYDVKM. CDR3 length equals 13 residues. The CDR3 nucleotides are TGTGCCACCACCCGGGGGGTTCCCCTTGGCTACACCTTC. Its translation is CATTRGVPLGYTF.

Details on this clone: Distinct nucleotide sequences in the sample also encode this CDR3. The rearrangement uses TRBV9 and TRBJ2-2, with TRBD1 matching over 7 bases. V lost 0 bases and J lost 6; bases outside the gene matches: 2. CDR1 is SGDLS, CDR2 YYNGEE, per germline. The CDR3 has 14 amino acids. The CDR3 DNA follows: TGTGCCAGCAGCGTAGCTCAGGGGGCCGGGGAGCTGTTTTTT. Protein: CASSVAQGAGELFF.

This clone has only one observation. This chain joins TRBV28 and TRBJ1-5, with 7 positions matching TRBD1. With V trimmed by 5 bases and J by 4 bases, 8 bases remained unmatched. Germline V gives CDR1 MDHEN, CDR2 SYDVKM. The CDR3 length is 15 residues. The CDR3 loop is CASSPGDRKNQPQHF. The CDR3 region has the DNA TGTGCCAGCAGTCCAGGGGACAGAAAGAATCAGCCCCAGCATTTT. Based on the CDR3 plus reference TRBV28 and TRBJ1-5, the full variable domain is DVKVTQSSRYLVKRTGEKVFLECVQDMDHENMFWYRQDPGLGLRLIYFSYDVKMKEKGDIPEGYSVSREKKERFSLILESASTNQTSMYLCASSPGDRKNQPQHFGDGTRLSIL.

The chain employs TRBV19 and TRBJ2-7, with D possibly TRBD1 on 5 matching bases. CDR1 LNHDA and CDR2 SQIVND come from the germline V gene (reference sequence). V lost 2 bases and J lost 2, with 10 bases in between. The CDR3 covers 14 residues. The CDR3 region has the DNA TGTGCCAGTAGTATAAGGGGAAATCCCTACGAGCAGTACTTC. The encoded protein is CASSIRGNPYEQYF.

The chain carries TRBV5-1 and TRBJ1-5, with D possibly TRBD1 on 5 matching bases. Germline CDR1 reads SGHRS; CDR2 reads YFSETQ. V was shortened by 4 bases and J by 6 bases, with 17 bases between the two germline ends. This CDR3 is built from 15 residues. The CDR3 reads CASSPIGGARQPQHF. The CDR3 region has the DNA TGCGCCAGCAGCCCAATCGGCGGGGCTCGTCAGCCCCAGCATTTT.

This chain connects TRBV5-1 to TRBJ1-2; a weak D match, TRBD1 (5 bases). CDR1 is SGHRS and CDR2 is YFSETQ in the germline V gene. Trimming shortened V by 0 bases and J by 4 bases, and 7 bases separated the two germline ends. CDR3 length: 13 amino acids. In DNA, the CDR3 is TGCGCCAGCAGCTTGGGACAGTTCTATGGCTACACCTTC. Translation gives CASSLGQFYGYTF.

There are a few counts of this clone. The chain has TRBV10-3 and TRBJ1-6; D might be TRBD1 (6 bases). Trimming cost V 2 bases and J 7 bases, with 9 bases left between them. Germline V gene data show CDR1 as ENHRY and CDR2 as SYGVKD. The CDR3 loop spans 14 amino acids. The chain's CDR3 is CAISERQANSPLHF. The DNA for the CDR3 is TGTGCCATCAGTGAGAGACAGGCCAATTCACCCCTCCACTTT.

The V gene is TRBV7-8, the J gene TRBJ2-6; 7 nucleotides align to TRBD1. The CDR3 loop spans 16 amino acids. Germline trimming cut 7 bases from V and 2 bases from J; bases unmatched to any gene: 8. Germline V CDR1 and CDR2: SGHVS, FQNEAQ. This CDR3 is CASTKSRGTGANVLTF. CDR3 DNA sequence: TGTGCCAGCACCAAAAGCAGGGGGACTGGGGCCAACGTCCTGACTTTC.

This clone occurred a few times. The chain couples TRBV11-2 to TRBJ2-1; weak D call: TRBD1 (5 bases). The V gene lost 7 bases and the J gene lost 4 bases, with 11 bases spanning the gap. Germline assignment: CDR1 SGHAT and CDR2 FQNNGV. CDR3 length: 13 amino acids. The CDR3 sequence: CASKHRWYNEQFF. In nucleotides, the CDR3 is TGTGCCAGCAAGCACAGGTGGTACAATGAGCAGTTCTTC.

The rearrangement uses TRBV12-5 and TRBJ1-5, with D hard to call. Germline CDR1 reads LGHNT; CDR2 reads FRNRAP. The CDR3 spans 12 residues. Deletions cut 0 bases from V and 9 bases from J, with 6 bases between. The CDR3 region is CASGLVSWPQHF. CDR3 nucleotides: TGTGCTAGTGGTTTGGTCAGTTGGCCCCAGCATTTT.

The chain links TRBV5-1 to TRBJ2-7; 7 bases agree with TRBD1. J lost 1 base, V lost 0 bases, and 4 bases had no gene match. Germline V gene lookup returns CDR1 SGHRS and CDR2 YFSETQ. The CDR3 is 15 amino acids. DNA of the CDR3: TGCGCCAGCAGCTTGGAGTCAGGGGGATCCTACGAGCAGTACTTC. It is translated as CASSLESGGSYEQYF.

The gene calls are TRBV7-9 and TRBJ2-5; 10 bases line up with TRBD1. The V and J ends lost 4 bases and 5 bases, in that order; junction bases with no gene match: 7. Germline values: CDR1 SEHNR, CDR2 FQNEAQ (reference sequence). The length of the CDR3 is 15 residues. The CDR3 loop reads CASSSDRGQIETQYF. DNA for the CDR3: TGTGCCAGCAGCTCTGACAGGGGGCAGATTGAGACCCAGTACTTC.